The present T cell receptor (beta chain) was sequenced within a study of CD8 T cell repertoires and HIV-1 epitope variants. Study background: Each of Twenty-five Gag and Nef epitope peptides stimulated a separate culture. Enriched T cells were co-cultured with equal numbers of autologous T cell-negative antigen-presenting cells. 1M T cells were kept uncultured as a baseline.

Germline CDR1 is LNHDA and CDR2 is SQIVND (reference sequence). The CDR3 is 14 amino acids. V lost 3 bases, J lost 5 bases, and 11 bases lay in between. Method: immunoSEQ multiplex PCR; TCRdb's copy keeps in-frame clones and lacks some. The sample carries approximately 3,000 clones, just under 70% recorded once. This clone was detected a few times. Antigen specificity is unknown. V is TRBV19 and J is TRBJ2-1, with a tentative D call TRBD2 (6 bases). The sample was cultured CD8+ T cells derived from PBMCs. The clonotype originates from a male donor with HIV. CDR3 DNA: TGTGCCAGTAGTATCGGGGGAACCCACAATGAGCAGTTCTTC. It yields the protein CASSIGGTHNEQFF.